Shown below are 10 T cell receptor beta chains from a single sample sequenced in a study of blood T cell repertoires in COVID-19. TCRdb keeps only in-frame clones here, not all; method: immunoSEQ multiplex PCR. The sample holds more than 95,000 clones, about 85% seen once. The specimen sequenced was peripheral blood. The receptors come from an elderly man with active or convalescent COVID-19.

In its sample, this clone was seen a few times. The V gene is TRBV20-1, the J gene TRBJ2-7; 7 bases line up with TRBD2. Germline V lookup: CDR1 DFQATT, CDR2 SNEGSKA (reference sequence). V lost 3 bases to trimming and J lost 3 bases; unmatched junction nucleotides: 8. The length of the CDR3 is 14 residues. CDR3 region: CSASETGRLYEQYF. The CDR3 region has the DNA TGCAGTGCTAGTGAGACCGGGAGGCTCTACGAGCAGTACTTC.

The chain has TRBV5-4 and TRBJ1-2, with D perhaps TRBD1 (6 bases). The ends were cut back, 0 bases at V and 4 bases at J, with 10 bases in the middle. The CDR3 spans 14 residues. The germline CDR1 and CDR2 sequences are SGHNT and YYREEE (reference sequence). CDR3 sequence: CASSLAGHLYGYTF. CDR3 in DNA: TGTGCCAGCAGCTTGGCGGGACACCTCTATGGCTACACCTTC.

This chain connects TRBV29-1 to TRBJ2-7; 11 bases map to TRBD1. Germline V lookup: CDR1 SQVTM, CDR2 ANQGSEA. This CDR3 contains 13 residues. With 7 bases clipped from V and 4 bases from J, the junction kept 6 bases outside the gene matches. The CDR3 bases are TGCAGCGGGGGACAGGGGGAAAATTACGAGCAGTACTTC. It is translated as CSGGQGENYEQYF.

Only one count was recorded for this clone. The V call is TRBV7-3, the J call TRBJ2-5; 9 nucleotides align to TRBD1. Looked up from germline, CDR1 is SGHTA and CDR2 is FQGTGA. The CDR3 loop spans 16 amino acids. V shed 5 bases and J 5 bases; nucleotides not matched to a gene: 12. CDR3 nucleotide sequence: TGTGCCAGCAGCCCCGTGGGGACAGGGTATGGGGAGACCCAGTACTTC. It specifies CASSPVGTGYGETQYF.

This clone showed up just a few times. The rearrangement uses TRBV19 and TRBJ2-1, with 9 bases matching TRBD2. This CDR3 region has 16 residues. The germline V gene encodes CDR1 LNHDA and CDR2 SQIVND (reference sequence). The J segment lost 7 bases and the V segment lost 6 bases, leaving 13 bases of the junction unmatched. The CDR3 sequence: CASSPRARGGFNEQFF. CDR3 nucleotide sequence: TGTGCCAGTAGCCCGAGGGCGCGGGGGGGCTTTAATGAGCAGTTCTTC.

The chain combines TRBV6-5 with TRBJ1-2; 10 bases map to TRBD1. The CDR3 sequence is 14 residues long. V trimming: 6 bases; J trimming: 4 bases; junction bases outside the gene matches: 5. The germline CDR1 and CDR2 sequences are MNHEY and SVGAGI. Here the CDR3 reads CASSRQGAGYGYTF. The CDR3 coding sequence is TGTGCCAGCAGCCGACAGGGGGCAGGCTATGGCTACACCTTC.

The chain uses TRBV7-2 and TRBJ2-2; D unresolved. The CDR3 runs to 14 residues. Per the germline V gene, CDR1 is SGHTA and CDR2 is FQGNSA. V was clipped by 4 bases and J by 7 bases, with 13 bases between them. The CDR3 sequence is CASSSMPRFGELFF. The CDR3 nucleotides are TGTGCCAGCAGCTCCATGCCCCGGTTCGGGGAGCTGTTTTTT. Variable domain in full (rest from reference TRBV7-2 and TRBJ2-2): GAGVSQSPSNKVTEKGKDVELRCDPISGHTALYWYRQSLGQGLEFLIYFQGNSAPDKSGLPSDRFSAERTGGSVSTLTIQRTQQEDSAVYLCASSSMPRFGELFFGEGSRLTVL.

The J gene is TRBJ1-3, the V gene TRBV7-8; the D is unclear. V lost 1 base and J 0 bases, leaving 7 bases between the germline ends. This CDR3 has 15 residues. CDR1 SGHVS and CDR2 FQNEAQ come from the germline V gene. The CDR3: CASSLVRSSGNTIYF. DNA for the CDR3: TGTGCCAGCAGCTTAGTTCGCAGCTCTGGAAACACCATATATTTT. Variable domain in full (rest from reference TRBV7-8 and TRBJ1-3): GAGVSQSPRYKVAKRGQDVALRCDPISGHVSLFWYQQALGQGPEFLTYFQNEAQLDKSGLPSDRFFAERPEGSVSTLKIQRTQQEDSAVYLCASSLVRSSGNTIYFGEGSWLTVV.

This rearrangement joins TRBV28 to TRBJ2-1; 9 bases align to TRBD2. Trimming took 2 bases from V and 5 from J; bases not matched to a gene: 7. The germline CDR1 and CDR2 sequences are MDHEN and SYDVKM. The length of the CDR3 is 16 residues. This CDR3 is CASSLTGTSPHNEQFF. The CDR3 nucleotides read TGTGCCAGCAGTTTAACCGGGACTAGCCCTCACAATGAGCAGTTCTTC.

This sequence joins TRBV10-1 and TRBJ1-2, with 7 positions matching TRBD1. The CDR3 is made up of 16 amino acids. Germline values: CDR1 WNHNN, CDR2 SYGVQD (reference sequence). Trimming cost V 0 bases and J 4 bases; bases outside gene matches: 8. CDR3 sequence (DNA): TGCGCCAGCAGTGAGTCGCGGAGGGGGCATGGCTATGGCTACACCTTC. It specifies CASSESRRGHGYGYTF.